A selection of T cell receptor beta chains follows, all from one sample in a study of human T cells and chemical hapten exposure. From the RACE reads, TCRdb called clonotypes with MiXCR, one entry per CDR3 protein. The sample consists of about 82,000 distinct CDR3 sequences, 10% to 13% of them appearing once. The specimen comprised whole blood, sampled in connection with sensitization to the hapten diphenylcyclopropenone (DPC). These receptors came from a woman aged 50 to 65 with alopecia areata. Some clones in this sample may be carry-over from other donors' samples. Each CDR3 is given with its conserved first and last residue. Each record gives: clone size, V gene, CDR3 protein. The size of a clone is reported for some rows only, either as once, few or many, or as a class for expanded clones.

>NA|TRBV20-1
CSARVDGRNIQYF
>many|TRBV10-2
CASSESSLAGVTGELFF
>many|TRBV18
CASSPPNRVSGANVLTF
>many|TRBV7-6
CASSLADRDQYF
>few|TRBV30
CAWSAGAQATQYF
>NA|TRBV28
CASSWGGGDSLYNEQFF
>many|TRBV11-2
CASSLGGGRSTEAFF
>few|TRBV5-5
CASGRGGWPEQFF
>many|TRBV5-1
CASSLAGASGANVLTF
>NA|TRBV29-1
CSVDDRIYNEQFF
>many|TRBV3-1
CASSQEFQETQYF
>few|TRBV28
CASSFPVGTSTDTQYF
>many|TRBV5-6
CASSSRQVTDTQYF
>few|TRBV28
CASSQQGVSSGNTIYF
>few|TRBV6-5
CASSEGGKLYNEQFF
>many|TRBV20-1
CSAREEGGYYGYTF